Presented here are 2 T cell receptor beta chains from one specimen sequenced in a study of blood T cells in healthy people across ages. Combining a sample-barcoded 5' primer with a J-beta primer mix, a second PCR ran for roughly 7 to 12 cycles. TCRdb reprocessed the 5' RACE reads with MiXCR, giving one entry per CDR3 protein. The data show about 1,800,000 distinct CDR3 sequences, approximately 28% seen once. Sequenced sample: blood. Source of these receptors: a woman between 25 and 40 years old in good health.

The V call is TRBV20-1, the J call TRBJ2-2; D ambiguous. Germline CDR1 reads DFQATT; CDR2 reads SNEGSKA (reference sequence). This CDR3 comprises 13 residues. V lost 5 bases, J lost 0 bases, and 7 bases lay in between. The CDR3 DNA reads as TGCAGTGCTGACCAAGCGAACACCGGGGAGCTGTTTTTT. This gives the protein CSADQANTGELFF.

In its sample, this clonotype was seen a few times. This chain links TRBV20-1 with TRBJ2-1; 13 positions match TRBD2. Germline trimming cut 6 bases from V and 7 bases from J; bases unmatched to any gene: 6. The germline CDR1 and CDR2 sequences are DFQATT and SNEGSKA (reference sequence). CDR3 length: 14 residues. CDR3 amino acids: CSAQTSGRRNEQFF. CDR3 in DNA: TGCAGTGCACAGACTAGCGGGAGGAGGAATGAGCAGTTCTTC.